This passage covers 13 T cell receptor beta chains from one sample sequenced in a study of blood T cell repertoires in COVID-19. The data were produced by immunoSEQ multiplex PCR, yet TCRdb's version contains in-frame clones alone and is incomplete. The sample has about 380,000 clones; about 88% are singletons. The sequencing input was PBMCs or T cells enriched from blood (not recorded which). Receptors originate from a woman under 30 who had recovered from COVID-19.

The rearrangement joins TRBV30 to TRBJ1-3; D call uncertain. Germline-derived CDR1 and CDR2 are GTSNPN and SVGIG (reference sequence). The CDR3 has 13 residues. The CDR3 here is CATANQSGNTIYF. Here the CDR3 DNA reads TGTGCAACTGCGAACCAATCTGGAAACACCATATATTTT.

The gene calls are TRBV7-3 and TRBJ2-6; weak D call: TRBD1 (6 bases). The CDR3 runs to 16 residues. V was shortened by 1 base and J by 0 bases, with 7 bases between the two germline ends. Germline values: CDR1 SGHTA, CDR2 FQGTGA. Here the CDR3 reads CASSLRGPSGANVLTF. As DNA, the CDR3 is TGTGCCAGCAGCTTAAGGGGGCCCTCTGGGGCCAACGTCCTGACTTTC.

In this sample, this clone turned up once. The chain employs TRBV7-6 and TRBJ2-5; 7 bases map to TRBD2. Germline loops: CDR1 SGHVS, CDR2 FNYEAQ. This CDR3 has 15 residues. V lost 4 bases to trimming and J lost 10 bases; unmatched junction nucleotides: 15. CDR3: CASSYGGGTPRGQYF. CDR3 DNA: TGTGCCAGCAGCTATGGGGGAGGGACCCCCCGAGGCCAGTACTTC.

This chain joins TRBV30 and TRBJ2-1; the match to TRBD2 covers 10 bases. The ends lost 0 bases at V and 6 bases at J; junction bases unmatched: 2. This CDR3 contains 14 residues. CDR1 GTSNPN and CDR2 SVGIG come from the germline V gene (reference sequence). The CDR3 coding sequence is TGTGCCTGGAGTGTACAGCGGGGGGGCAATGAGCAGTTCTTC. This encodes CAWSVQRGGNEQFF.

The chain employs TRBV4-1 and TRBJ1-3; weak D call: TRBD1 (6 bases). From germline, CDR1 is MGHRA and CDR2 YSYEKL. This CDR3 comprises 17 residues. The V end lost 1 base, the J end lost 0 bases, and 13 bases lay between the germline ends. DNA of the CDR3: TGCGCCAGCAGCCAAGCGACAGGCGCCCTCTCTGGAAACACCATATATTTT. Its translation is CASSQATGALSGNTIYF.

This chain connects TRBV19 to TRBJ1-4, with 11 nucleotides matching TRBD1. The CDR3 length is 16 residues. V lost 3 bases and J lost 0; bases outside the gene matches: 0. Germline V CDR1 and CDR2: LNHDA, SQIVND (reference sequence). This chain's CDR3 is CASSMGQGATNEKLFF. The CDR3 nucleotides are TGTGCCAGTAGTATGGGACAGGGGGCAACTAATGAAAAACTGTTTTTT.

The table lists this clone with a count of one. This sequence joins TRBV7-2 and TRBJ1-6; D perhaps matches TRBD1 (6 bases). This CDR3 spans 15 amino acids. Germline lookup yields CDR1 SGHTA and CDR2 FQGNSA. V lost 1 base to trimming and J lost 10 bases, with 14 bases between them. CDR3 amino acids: CASSLDGQNPSPLHF. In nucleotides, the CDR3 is TGTGCCAGCAGCTTAGATGGACAGAATCCGTCACCCCTCCACTTT.

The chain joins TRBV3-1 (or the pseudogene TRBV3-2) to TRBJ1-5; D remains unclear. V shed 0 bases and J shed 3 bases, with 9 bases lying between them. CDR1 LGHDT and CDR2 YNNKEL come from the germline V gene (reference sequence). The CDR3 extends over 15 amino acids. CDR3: CASSQDPNINQPQHF. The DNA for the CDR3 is TGTGCCAGCAGCCAAGATCCAAACATCAATCAGCCCCAGCATTTT.

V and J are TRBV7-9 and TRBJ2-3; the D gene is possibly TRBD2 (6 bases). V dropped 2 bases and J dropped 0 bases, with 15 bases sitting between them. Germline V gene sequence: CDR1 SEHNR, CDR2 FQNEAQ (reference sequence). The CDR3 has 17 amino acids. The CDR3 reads CASSLISGGPSTDTQYF. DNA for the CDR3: TGTGCCAGCAGCTTAATTAGCGGCGGCCCTAGCACAGATACGCAGTATTTT. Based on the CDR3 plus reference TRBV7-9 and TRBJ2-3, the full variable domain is DTGVSQNPRHKITKRGQNVTFRCDPISEHNRLYWYRQTLGQGPEFLTYFQNEAQLEKSRLLSDRFSAERPKGSFSTLEIQRTEQGDSAMYLCASSLISGGPSTDTQYFGPGTRLTVL.

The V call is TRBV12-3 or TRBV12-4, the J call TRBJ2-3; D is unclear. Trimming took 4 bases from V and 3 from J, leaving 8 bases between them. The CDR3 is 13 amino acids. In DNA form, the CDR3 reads TGTGCCAGCAGTTCCTCAGGAACAGATACGCAGTATTTT. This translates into CASSSSGTDTQYF.

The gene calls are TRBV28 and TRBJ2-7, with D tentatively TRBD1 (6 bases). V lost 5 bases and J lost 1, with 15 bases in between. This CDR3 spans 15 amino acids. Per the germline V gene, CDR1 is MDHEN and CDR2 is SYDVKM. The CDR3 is CASSPPGQSSYEQYF. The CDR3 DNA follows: TGTGCCAGCAGTCCGCCGGGACAAAGTTCCTACGAGCAGTACTTC.

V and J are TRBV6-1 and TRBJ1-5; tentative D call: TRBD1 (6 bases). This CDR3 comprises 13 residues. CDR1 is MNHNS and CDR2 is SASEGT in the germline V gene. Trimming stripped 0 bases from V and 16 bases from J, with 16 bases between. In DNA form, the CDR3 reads TGTGCCAGCAGTGAAGCTGGGGCAGGGGCAAATCATTTT. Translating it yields CASSEAGAGANHF.

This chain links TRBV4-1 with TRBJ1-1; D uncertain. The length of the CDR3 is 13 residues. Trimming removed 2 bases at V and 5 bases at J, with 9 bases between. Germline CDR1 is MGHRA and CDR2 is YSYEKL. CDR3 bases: TGCGCCAGCAGCCAATATACGGGAACTGAAGCTTTCTTT. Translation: CASSQYTGTEAFF.